Shown below are 5 T cell receptor beta chains from a single sample sequenced in a study of T cell changes during pregnancy in multiple sclerosis. Data came from immunoSEQ multiplex PCR; TCRdb stores just in-frame clones and leaves some out. The repertoire consists of more than 55,000 clones, with 90% to 95% occurring once and the leading ten covering more than 1.4%. The material was peripheral blood, obtained in the second trimester of pregnancy. The origin of the receptors is a female donor with multiple sclerosis, enrolled in a pregnancy study.

The V gene is TRBV5-1, the J gene TRBJ2-2; 13 bases fit TRBD2. The V and J ends lost 4 bases and 7 bases, in that order; junction bases with no gene match: 7. The germline CDR1 and CDR2 sequences are SGHRS and YFSETQ. CDR3 size: 16 residues. The DNA of the CDR3 is TGCGCCAGCAGCCCCGGACTAGCGGGAGTGGGCGGGGAGCTGTTTTTT. Its translation: CASSPGLAGVGGELFF.

The chain links TRBV2 to TRBJ1-5, with D perhaps TRBD1 (5 bases). The CDR3 sequence is 14 residues long. V was clipped by 3 bases and J by 4 bases, with 10 bases between them. Germline V lookup: CDR1 SNHLY, CDR2 FYNNEI. Here the CDR3 reads CASSELGANQPQHF. CDR3 bases: TGTGCCAGCAGTGAGTTAGGGGCGAATCAGCCCCAGCATTTT.

This chain links TRBV9 with TRBJ2-3, with D maybe TRBD2 (5 bases). The CDR3 contains 16 residues. Trimming removed 0 bases from V and 0 bases from J, with 11 bases in between. Germline lookup yields CDR1 SGDLS and CDR2 YYNGEE. DNA for the CDR3: TGTGCCAGCAGCGTAGGTACGGGGAGCAGCACAGATACGCAGTATTTT. Translating gives CASSVGTGSSTDTQYF. Complete variable domain (other parts from reference TRBV9 and TRBJ2-3): DSGVTQTPKHLITATGQRVTLRCSPRSGDLSVYWYQQSLDQGLQFLIQYYNGEERAKGNILERFSAQQFPDLHSELNLSSLELGDSALYFCASSVGTGSSTDTQYFGPGTRLTVL.

This clone was picked up a small number of times. The chain employs TRBV11-1 and TRBJ2-5; D remains ambiguous. Germline V gives CDR1 SGHAT, CDR2 FQDESV (reference sequence). Between the trimmed V and J ends, which lost 1 base and 6 bases, there was a span of 9 bases. There are 13 residues in the CDR3. DNA for the CDR3: TGTGCCAGCAGCTTAGATTTAGAAAAGACCCAGTACTTC. This sequence encodes CASSLDLEKTQYF.

The chain recombines TRBV19 with TRBJ1-3, with D maybe TRBD1 (5 bases). The CDR3 is 16 amino acids. The V end was cut by 5 bases, the J end by 0 bases, with 14 bases between. Germline V gene lookup returns CDR1 LNHDA and CDR2 SQIVND (reference sequence). DNA of the CDR3: TGTGCCAGTAGTCCGCGACAGAAAGACTCTGGAAACACCATATATTTT. It yields the protein CASSPRQKDSGNTIYF.